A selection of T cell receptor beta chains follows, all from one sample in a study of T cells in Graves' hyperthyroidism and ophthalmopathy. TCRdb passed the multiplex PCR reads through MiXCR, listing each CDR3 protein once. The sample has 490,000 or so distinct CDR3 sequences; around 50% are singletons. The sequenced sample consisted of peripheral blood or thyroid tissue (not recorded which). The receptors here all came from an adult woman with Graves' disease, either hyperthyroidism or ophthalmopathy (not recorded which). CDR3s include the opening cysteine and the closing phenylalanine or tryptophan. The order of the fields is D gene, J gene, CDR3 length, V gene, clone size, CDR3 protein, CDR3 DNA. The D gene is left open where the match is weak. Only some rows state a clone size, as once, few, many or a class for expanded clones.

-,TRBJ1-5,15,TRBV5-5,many,CASSLGPGLRQPQHF,TGTGCCAGCAGCTTGGGTCCCGGGTTAAGGCAGCCCCAGCATTTT
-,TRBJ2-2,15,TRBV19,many,CASRLYRPNTGELFF,TGTGCCAGTAGACTGTATCGTCCGAACACCGGGGAGCTGTTTTTT
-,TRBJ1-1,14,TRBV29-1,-,CSVEDNSMSTEAFF,TGCAGCGTTGAAGACAACAGTATGAGCACTGAAGCTTTCTTT
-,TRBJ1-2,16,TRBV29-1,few,CSVADRPGGAVYGYTF,TGCAGCGTTGCCGATCGTCCAGGTGGTGCGGTGTATGGCTACACCTTC
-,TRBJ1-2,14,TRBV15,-,CATSILLTDVGYTF,TGTGCCACCAGCATCCTCCTCACAGACGTCGGCTACACCTTC
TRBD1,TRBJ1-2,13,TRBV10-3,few,CAISRQGDDGYTF,TGTGCCATCAGCCGACAGGGGGATGATGGCTACACCTTC
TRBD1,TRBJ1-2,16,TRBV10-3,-,CASSFGTAISSYGYTF,TGTGCCAGCAGTTTCGGGACAGCCATTTCTAGCTATGGCTACACCTTC
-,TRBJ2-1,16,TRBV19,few,CASMDPGGSGYNEQFF,TGTGCCAGTATGGACCCGGGCGGTAGCGGATACAATGAGCAGTTCTTC
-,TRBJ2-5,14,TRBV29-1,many,CSVDGPLGGETQYF,TGCAGCGTTGACGGGCCTCTGGGCGGTGAGACCCAGTACTTC
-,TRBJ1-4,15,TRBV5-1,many,CASSSGGQPVEKLFF,TGCGCCAGCAGCTCAGGAGGACAGCCCGTCGAAAAACTGTTTTTT
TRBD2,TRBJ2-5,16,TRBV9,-,CASSPRSGRETDTQYF,TGTGCCAGCAGCCCTCGAAGCGGGAGGGAAACAGATACGCAGTACTTC
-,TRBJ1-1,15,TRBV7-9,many,CASSLLRQPNTEAFF,TGTGCCAGCAGCTTATTAAGGCAGCCAAACACTGAAGCTTTCTTT
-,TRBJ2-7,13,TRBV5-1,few,CASSDTQTLEQYF,TGCGCCAGCAGTGACACCCAGACCCTCGAGCAGTACTTC
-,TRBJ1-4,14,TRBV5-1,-,CASRPQRDAGKLFF,TGCGCCAGCAGACCCCAAAGGGATGCCGGAAAACTGTTTTTT
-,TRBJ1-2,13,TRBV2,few,CASSVVRTEGYTF,TGTGCCAGCAGTGTGGTGAGGACTGAAGGCTACACCTTC
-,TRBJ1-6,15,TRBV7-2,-,CASSLSRGRGSPLHF,TGTGCCAGCAGCTTATCGCGGGGTAGAGGATCACCCCTCCACTTT
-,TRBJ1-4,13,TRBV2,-,CASSGEAVEKLFF,TGTGCCAGCAGTGGGGAGGCGGTTGAAAAACTGTTTTTT
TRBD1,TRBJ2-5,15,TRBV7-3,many,CASSVQPGGAETQYF,TGTGCCAGCAGCGTCCAGCCAGGGGGCGCAGAGACCCAGTACTTC
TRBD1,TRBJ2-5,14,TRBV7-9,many,CASSLGTGQETQYF,TGTGCCAGCAGCTTGGGGACAGGTCAGGAGACCCAGTACTTC
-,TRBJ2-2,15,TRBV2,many,CASSGRGANTGELFF,TGTGCCAGCAGTGGGCGCGGGGCGAACACCGGGGAGCTGTTTTTT
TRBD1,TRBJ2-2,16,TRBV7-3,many,CASSHTGGALAGELFF,TGTGCCAGCAGCCACACAGGGGGCGCATTAGCCGGGGAGCTGTTTTTT
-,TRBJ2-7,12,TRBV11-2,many,CASSYTLYEQYF,TGTGCCAGCAGCTATACTCTCTACGAGCAGTACTTC
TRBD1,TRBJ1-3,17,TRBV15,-,CATSREGTGGAGNTIYF,TGTGCCACCAGCAGAGAGGGGACAGGGGGCGCCGGAAACACCATATATTTT
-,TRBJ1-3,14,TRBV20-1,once,CSAGRQDPQETIYF,TGCAGTGCTGGGAGACAGGACCCCCAAGAGACCATATATTTT
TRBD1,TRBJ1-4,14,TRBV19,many,CASSLQGAFEKLFF,TGTGCCAGTAGCCTACAGGGGGCGTTTGAAAAACTGTTTTTT
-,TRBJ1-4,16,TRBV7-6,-,CASSLAQGWTNEKLFF,TGTGCCAGCAGCTTAGCCCAGGGGTGGACTAATGAAAAACTGTTTTTT
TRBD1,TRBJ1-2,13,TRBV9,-,CASSVVTGEGYTF,TGTGCCAGCAGCGTAGTTACAGGGGAAGGCTACACCTTC
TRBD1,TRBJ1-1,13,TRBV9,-,CASSSGGPTEAFF,TGTGCCAGCAGCTCAGGGGGACCCACTGAAGCTTTCTTT
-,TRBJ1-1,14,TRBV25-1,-,CASSDYSLNTEAFF,TGTGCCAGCAGTGATTATTCCTTGAACACTGAAGCTTTCTTT
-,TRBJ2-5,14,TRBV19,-,CASRDFPYQETQYF,TGTGCATCTCGGGACTTCCCGTACCAAGAGACCCAGTACTTC
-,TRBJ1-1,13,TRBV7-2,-,CASSRAGETEAFF,TGTGCCAGCAGCAGGGCAGGGGAGACTGAAGCTTTCTTT
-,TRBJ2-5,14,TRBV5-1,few,CASSYFGSEETQYF,TGCGCCAGCAGCTACTTTGGATCGGAAGAGACCCAGTACTTC
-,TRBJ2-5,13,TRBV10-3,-,CAISAGQQETQYF,TGTGCCATCAGTGCAGGGCAGCAAGAGACCCAGTACTTC
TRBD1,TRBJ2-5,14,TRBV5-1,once,CASSPRDRKETQYF,TGCGCCAGCAGCCCCCGGGACAGGAAAGAGACCCAGTACTTC
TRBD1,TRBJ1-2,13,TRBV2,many,CASSTGGGYGYTF,TGTGCCAGCAGTACAGGGGGCGGGTATGGCTACACCTTC
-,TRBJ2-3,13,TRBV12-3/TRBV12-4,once,CASSQGLLDTQYF,TGTGCCAGCAGTCAGGGGCTCCTTGATACGCAGTATTTT
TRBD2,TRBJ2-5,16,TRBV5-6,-,CASSLVASGIGKTQYF,TGTGCCAGCAGCTTGGTTGCTAGCGGGATTGGGAAGACCCAGTACTTC
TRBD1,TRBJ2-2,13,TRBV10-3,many,CATGQGALGELFF,TGTGCCACCGGACAGGGGGCCCTCGGGGAGCTGTTTTTT
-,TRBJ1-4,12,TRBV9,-,CASSGNREKLFF,TGTGCCAGCAGCGGGAACCGGGAAAAACTGTTTTTT
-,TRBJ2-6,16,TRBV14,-,CASSPFQGIGANVLTF,TGTGCCAGCAGCCCATTTCAGGGGATCGGGGCCAACGTCCTGACTTTC
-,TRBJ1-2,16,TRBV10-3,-,CAISESTLRTAYGYTF,TGTGCCATCAGTGAGTCGACTCTTAGGACAGCTTATGGCTACACCTTC
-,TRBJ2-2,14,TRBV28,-,CASSLGGTTGELFF,TGTGCCAGCAGTCTTGGGGGAACCACCGGGGAGCTGTTTTTT
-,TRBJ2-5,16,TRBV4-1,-,CASSQYLLTDGETQYF,TGCGCCAGCAGCCAATACCTCCTGACCGACGGGGAGACCCAGTACTTC
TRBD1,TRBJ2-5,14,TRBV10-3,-,CAIRSGTGEQTQYF,TGTGCCATCAGATCTGGGACAGGGGAGCAGACCCAGTACTTC
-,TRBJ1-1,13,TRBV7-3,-,CASSLNGGGEAFF,TGTGCCAGCAGCTTAAATGGGGGGGGAGAAGCTTTCTTT
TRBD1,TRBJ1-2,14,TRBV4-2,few,CASSHLGDRDGYTF,TGTGCCAGCAGCCATCTAGGGGACAGGGACGGCTACACCTTC